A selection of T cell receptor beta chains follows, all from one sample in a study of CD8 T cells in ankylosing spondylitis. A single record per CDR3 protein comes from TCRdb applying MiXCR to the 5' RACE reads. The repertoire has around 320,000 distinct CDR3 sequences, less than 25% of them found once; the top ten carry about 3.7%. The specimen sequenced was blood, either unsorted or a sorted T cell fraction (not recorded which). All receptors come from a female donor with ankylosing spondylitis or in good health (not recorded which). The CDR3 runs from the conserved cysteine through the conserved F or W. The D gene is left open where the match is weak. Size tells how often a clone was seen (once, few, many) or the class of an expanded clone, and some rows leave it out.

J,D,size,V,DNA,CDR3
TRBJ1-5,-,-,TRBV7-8,TGTGCCAGCAGCCTCTCCGGGGGCTACAATCAGCCCCAGCATTTT,CASSLSGGYNQPQHF
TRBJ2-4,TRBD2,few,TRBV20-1,TGCAGTGCCATTCCGACTAGCGGGAGAGGAAGTGGATTGCTAAACATTCAGTACTTC,CSAIPTSGRGSGLLNIQYF
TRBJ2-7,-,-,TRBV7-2,TGTGCCAGCAGCTTAGCCGAGGAGGTACACGAGCAGTACTTC,CASSLAEEVHEQYF
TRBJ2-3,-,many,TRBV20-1,TGCAGTGCTAGAGCGGAGGGGGCAGATACGCAGTATTTT,CSARAEGADTQYF
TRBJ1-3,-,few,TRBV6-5,TGTGCCAGCAGTTCTACGACTTACAGAAACACCATATATTTT,CASSSTTYRNTIYF
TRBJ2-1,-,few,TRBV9,TGTGCCAGCAGCGGCGTTACCAATGAGCAGTTCTTC,CASSGVTNEQFF
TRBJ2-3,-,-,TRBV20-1,TGCAGTGCCGGGACTTTTCGCACAGATACGCAGTATTTT,CSAGTFRTDTQYF
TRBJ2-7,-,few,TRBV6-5,TGTGCCAGCAGTTACAGGCAGGGACTTTGGGAGCAGTACTTC,CASSYRQGLWEQYF
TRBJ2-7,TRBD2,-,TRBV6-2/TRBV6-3,TGTGCCAGCATGGGACTAGCGGGTGGCTCCTACGAGCAGTACTTC,CASMGLAGGSYEQYF
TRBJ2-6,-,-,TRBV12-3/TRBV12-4,TGTGCCAGCAGTTTCACCAGCTCTGGGGCCAACGTCCTGACTTTC,CASSFTSSGANVLTF
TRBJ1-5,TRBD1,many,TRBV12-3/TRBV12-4,TGTGCCAGCAGTCGACAGGGGGCCCAACTTAGCAATCAGCCCCAGCATTTT,CASSRQGAQLSNQPQHF
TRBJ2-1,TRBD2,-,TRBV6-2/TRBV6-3,TGTGCCAGCAGTTTGAACGGGAGGGCCACTGAGCAGTTCTTC,CASSLNGRATEQFF